This TCR beta chain was identified in a study of Tregs in tolerant kidney transplant recipients. Overall study findings and caveats: Tregs expanded with activated donor B cells seemed most donor-specific. Validation in larger populations is needed because few patients were studied.

Thawed PBMCs were FACS-sorted into unstimulated CD4+CD25+CD127- regulatory T cells, CD4+CD25- non-regulatory cells, CD4 and CD8 cells. The V and J ends lost 1 base and 5 bases respectively, with 16 bases between them. From germline, CDR1 is SGHRS and CDR2 YFSETQ. The CDR3 is 15 amino acids. This table comes from immunoSEQ multiplex PCR, and its TCRdb copy is limited to in-frame clones, with some not included. This sample carries about 240,000 clones, about 80% of them seen once, and the ten largest clones take about 0.58%. Concerning this clone: Its antigen is not known.

Sequenced input: CD4+ T cells from blood. The rearrangement uses TRBV5-1 and TRBJ2-7, with D maybe TRBD1 (6 bases). This clonotype originated in a human donor in good health. CDR3 protein: CASSLISGRGHEQYF. CDR3 coding DNA: TGCGCCAGCAGCTTGATCTCGGGCAGGGGCCACGAGCAGTACTTC.